This T cell receptor beta chain came from a study of spatial heterogeneity in lung cancer. Study in general: Where they were available, follow-up PBMC samples were sequenced, at a median of approximately two years after resection.

This clonotype was seen more than once but under ten times. Its antigen is currently unknown. A read error is likely, as this CDR3 ends without the conserved phenylalanine or tryptophan. The germline CDR1 and CDR2 sequences are MNHNY and SVGAGI (reference sequence). V lost 9 bases to trimming and J lost 3 bases; unmatched junction nucleotides: 9. CDR3 size: 15 residues. Using its own MiXCR run on the 5' RACE reads, TCRdb lists one record per CDR3 protein. The profile covers around 30,000 distinct CDR3 sequences, with 6% appearing a single time and around 20% taken by the ten largest. Overall study findings and caveats: Ubiquitous, expanded tumor-derived TCRs were more frequently observed in blood at resection than at follow-up.

Described time point: blood at routine non-recurrence follow-up after resection. Whole RNA obtained from tumor, nontumor lung or frozen PBMC underwent sequencing without sorting. The V gene is TRBV6-6, the J gene TRBJ2-3; 10 bases are a match to TRBD2. This sequence originates from a male donor with early-stage non-small cell lung cancer. The sequencing here drew on PBMCs, taken at follow-up. CDR3 protein: CASIRTSGGTDTQYS. CDR3 nucleotides: TGTGCCAGTATCCGGACTAGCGGAGGTACAGATACGCAGTATTCT.